The rows below give T cell receptor beta chains drawn from one sample of a study of blood T cell repertoires in COVID-19. The assay was immunoSEQ multiplex PCR, and TCRdb's table has in-frame clones only and misses some. The sample consists of 150,000 to 200,000 clones, roughly 91% of them appearing once. Sequencing was carried out using peripheral blood. All receptors come from a human donor in a cohort sampled during active COVID-19. CDR3s include the opening cysteine and the closing phenylalanine or tryptophan. D genes are given only for firm matches. Some rows mark clone size as missing; the rest say once, few, many or name a class of expanded clone.

>15|TRBV5-4|TRBD2|.|TRBJ2-5
TGTGCCAGCAGCTTGGCTGCTAGCGGCCAAGAGACCCAGTACTTC
CASSLAASGQETQYF
>13|TRBV28|TRBD1|.|TRBJ1-2
TGTGCCAGCAGTACAGGGGGTAGGGGTGGCTACACCTTC
CASSTGGRGGYTF
>14|TRBV5-1|TRBD1|.|TRBJ2-5
TGCGCCAGCAGCCAGACAGGGAAACAAGAGACCCAGTACTTC
CASSQTGKQETQYF
>15|TRBV4-2|TRBD1|.|TRBJ2-7
TGTGCCAGCAGCCAAGAACGGGACAGACTCTACGAGCAGTACTTC
CASSQERDRLYEQYF
>16|TRBV18|.|.|TRBJ1-1
TGTGCCAGCTCACCTATTAATGGGCTAATGAACTTCGAAGCTTTCTTT
CASSPINGLMNFEAFF
>15|TRBV4-1|.|.|TRBJ2-7
TGCGCCAGCAGCCAAGTGTTTAGCGACTCCTACGAGCAGTACTTC
CASSQVFSDSYEQYF
>16|TRBV11-2|.|.|TRBJ2-7
TGTGCCAGCAGCTTAGATCCAGGCAGGGCTTCCTACGAGCAGTACTTC
CASSLDPGRASYEQYF
>15|TRBV10-1|.|once|TRBJ2-1
TGCGCCAGCAGTGGAGACCCAGACTGGTACAATGAGCAGTTCTTC
CASSGDPDWYNEQFF
>15|TRBV5-1|.|.|TRBJ1-1
TGCGCCAGCAGCGTAGAGCCAAACGGGAACACTGAAGCTTTCTTT
CASSVEPNGNTEAFF
>16|TRBV4-3|TRBD1|.|TRBJ1-2
TGCGCCAGCAGCCAAGACGGCGGGACAGTGGGGAGCTCCTACACCTTC
CASSQDGGTVGSSYTF
>14|TRBV7-9|.|.|TRBJ1-1
TGTGCCAGCAGCTTTAGGACAGAGAACACTGAAGCTTTCTTT
CASSFRTENTEAFF
>11|TRBV20-1|.|.|TRBJ2-7
TGCAGTGCTACTCCCAACGGCGAGCAGTACTTC
CSATPNGEQYF
>17|TRBV7-6|.|.|TRBJ1-1
TGTGCCAGCAGGCGAGCTGAGAAGAGACGGAGGAACACTGAAGCTTTCTTT
CASRRAEKRRRNTEAFF
>11|TRBV5-1|.|.|TRBJ1-2
TGCGCCAGCAGCTTGGAAGGGGCCTACACCTTC
CASSLEGAYTF
>13|TRBV18|TRBD2|once|TRBJ2-7
TGTGCCAGCTCACCGCCTAGCGGCTACGAGCAGTACTTC
CASSPPSGYEQYF
>15|TRBV11-1|.|.|TRBJ2-2
TGTGCCAGCAGCTTATCCAACAGGGAAGACGGGGAGCTGTTTTTT
CASSLSNREDGELFF
>15|TRBV6-5|.|.|TRBJ1-2
TGTGCCAGCAGTTACTCATGGGGGGGAAACTATGGCTACACCTTC
CASSYSWGGNYGYTF
>14|TRBV3-1/TRBV3-2|TRBD1|.|TRBJ1-4
TGTGCCAGCAGCCCCGGACAGGGAGATGAAAAACTGTTTTTT
CASSPGQGDEKLFF
>14|TRBV2|.|few|TRBJ1-5
TGTGCCAGCAGTCCAAGCAATAGCAATCAGCCCCAGCATTTT
CASSPSNSNQPQHF
>15|TRBV5-1|.|.|TRBJ1-5
TGCGCCAGCAGCTGGGGGCCGGAGCCTAATCAGCCCCAGCATTTT
CASSWGPEPNQPQHF
>16|TRBV19|.|.|TRBJ2-1
TGTGCCAGTAGTATTTCTGGCGGGACGGAATACAATGAGCAGTTCTTC
CASSISGGTEYNEQFF
>15|TRBV28|TRBD2|.|TRBJ2-2
TGTGCCAGCAGTGTAGGACTAGGTCCATCCGGGGAGCTGTTTTTT
CASSVGLGPSGELFF
>14|TRBV5-4|.|few|TRBJ2-5
TGTGCCAGCAGCTTGAGGACACCACAAGAGACCCAGTACTTC
CASSLRTPQETQYF
>15|TRBV5-4|TRBD1|.|TRBJ2-7
TGTGCCAGCAGCCCATCCCCAGGGGGCTTATACGAGCAGTACTTC
CASSPSPGGLYEQYF
>15|TRBV7-8|.|.|TRBJ1-1
TGTGCCAGCAGCCCGAGGGGGGGACTTAACACTGAAGCTTTCTTT
CASSPRGGLNTEAFF
>14|TRBV29-1|TRBD1|.|TRBJ1-4
TGCAGCGTTGAAGTGGGACAGTCGAATGAAAAACTGTTTTTT
CSVEVGQSNEKLFF
>17|TRBV5-4|TRBD2|.|TRBJ2-3
TGTGCCAGCAGCGGCGGCCCCGGGGGGGCCGTGTTGGGCACGCAGTATTTT
CASSGGPGGAVLGTQYF
>17|TRBV3-1/TRBV3-2|TRBD2|.|TRBJ2-5
TGTGCCAGCAGCCGGGGACTAGCGCGACTGAGTAGAGAGACCCAGTACTTC
CASSRGLARLSRETQYF
>15|TRBV6-5|.|.|TRBJ1-6
TGTGCCAGCAGCCGTTACGGGACACTTAATTCACCCCTCCACTTT
CASSRYGTLNSPLHF
>14|TRBV9|TRBD1|.|TRBJ1-6
TGTGCCAGCAGTAGAGACAGGGACAATTCACCCCTCCACTTT
CASSRDRDNSPLHF
>18|TRBV10-1|.|.|TRBJ2-3
TGCGCCAGCAGTGAGCCGGGGGATAAGATCGGACACACAGATACGCAGTATTTT
CASSEPGDKIGHTDTQYF
>14|TRBV7-8|TRBD1|few|TRBJ2-5
TGTGCCAGCAGCTCGACAGGGGGGCAAGAGACCCAGTACTTC
CASSSTGGQETQYF
>14|TRBV5-6|TRBD1|.|TRBJ2-5
TGTGCCAGCAGCACCGGGACAGGGACAGAGACCCAGTACTTC
CASSTGTGTETQYF
>15|TRBV20-1|.|.|TRBJ1-1
TGCAGTGCTAGTCCTACCGGGACATTGAACACTGAAGCTTTCTTT
CSASPTGTLNTEAFF
>14|TRBV5-1|.|.|TRBJ1-1
TGCGCCAGCAGCTTGGCCGGACGGGACACTGGGGCTTTCTTT
CASSLAGRDTGAFF
>14|TRBV5-1|TRBD2|.|TRBJ2-7
TGCGCCAGCAGCCCCGGGGGGTTACCCTACGAGCAGTACTTC
CASSPGGLPYEQYF
>16|TRBV3-1/TRBV3-2|.|.|TRBJ1-4
TGTGCCAGCAGCCAAGGAGACCGGGGGGGAAATGAAAAACTGTTTTTT
CASSQGDRGGNEKLFF